The T cell receptor beta chain described here comes from a study of T cells in Graves' hyperthyroidism and ophthalmopathy. General observations from the study: The blood repertoire included most of the expanded thyroid clonotypes above 0.001. A model using 13 V-J features told ophthalmopathy apart from stable hyperthyroidism.

Disease lasting under 3 months, a NOSPECS grade of at least 4, and a Clinical Activity Score of at least 3 were features of the ophthalmopathy patients. As to this clonotype: Its specificity is not known.

Germline V lookup: CDR1 DFQATT, CDR2 SNEGSKA (reference sequence). Deletions cut 5 bases from V and 0 bases from J, with 11 bases between. The CDR3 runs 13 residues. Template material for amplifying TCR beta CDR3 regions consisted of RNA transcripts. When the TCR CDR3 underwent first-round RT-PCR, the HTBI primer set was used. TCRdb used MiXCR to reprocess the multiplex PCR reads, holding one entry per CDR3 protein. The sample carries almost 500,000 distinct CDR3 sequences, around a fifth recorded once. This receptor was identified in a woman in her seventies with Graves' ophthalmopathy. The rearrangement joins TRBV20-1 to TRBJ2-7; perhaps TRBD2 as D (5 bases). Material for sequencing was blood. The CDR3 nucleotides are TGCAGTGCTTCTAGCAGCCCCTCCTACGAGCAGTACTTC. Translated, it gives CSASSSPSYEQYF.